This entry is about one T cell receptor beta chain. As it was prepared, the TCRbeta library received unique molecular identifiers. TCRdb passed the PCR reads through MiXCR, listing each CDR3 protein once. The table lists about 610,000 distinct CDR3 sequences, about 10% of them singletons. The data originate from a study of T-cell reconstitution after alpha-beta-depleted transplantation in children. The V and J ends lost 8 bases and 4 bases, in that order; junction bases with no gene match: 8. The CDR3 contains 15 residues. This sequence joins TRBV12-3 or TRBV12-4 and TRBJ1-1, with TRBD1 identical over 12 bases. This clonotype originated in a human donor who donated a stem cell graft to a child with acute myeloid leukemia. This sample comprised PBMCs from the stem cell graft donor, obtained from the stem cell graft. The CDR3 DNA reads TGTGCCAGCGGGGGACAGGGGGCAATCGGCACTGAAGCTTTCTTT. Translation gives CASGGQGAIGTEAFF.